The present TCR beta chain was sequenced within a study of cytomegalovirus exposure and HLA in healthy donors. Study-wide results and caveats: Some TCR beta chains (roughly 160 of them) were listed as cytomegalovirus-associated. Highest at DRB1 and lowest at HLA-C, TCR association rates differed among HLA loci in a later analysis.

Nominal health characterized the donors when sampled, though unrecorded immune exposures were likely. V lost 1 base, J lost 4 bases, and 11 bases lay in between. The CDR3 sequence is 15 residues long. In germline, CDR1 is LGHNA, CDR2 YNFKEQ. The PCR ran on 60 Vbeta and 13 Jbeta primers. This table comes from immunoSEQ multiplex PCR, and its TCRdb copy is limited to in-frame clones, with some not included. The repertoire table contains roughly 69,000 clones. A word on this clone: As yet, its antigen is unknown.

Sequencing was carried out using PBMCs. The chain links TRBV4-2 to TRBJ2-1; D may be TRBD2 (5 bases). The TCR sequence derives from a woman between 25 and 40 years old in good health and CMV-seronegative. As DNA, the CDR3 is TGTGCCAGCAGCCAAGTTACCGGACTGTACAATGAGCAGTTCTTC. It yields the protein CASSQVTGLYNEQFF.